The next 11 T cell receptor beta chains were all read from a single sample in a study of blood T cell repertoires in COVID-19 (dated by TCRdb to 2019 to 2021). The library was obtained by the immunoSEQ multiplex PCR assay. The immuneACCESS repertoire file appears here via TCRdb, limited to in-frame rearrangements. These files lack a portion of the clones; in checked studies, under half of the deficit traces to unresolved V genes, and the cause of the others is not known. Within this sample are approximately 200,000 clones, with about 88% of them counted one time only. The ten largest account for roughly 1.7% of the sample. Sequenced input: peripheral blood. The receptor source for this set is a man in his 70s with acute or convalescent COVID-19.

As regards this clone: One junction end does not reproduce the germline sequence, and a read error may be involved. The DNA for the CDR3 is TGTGCCAGCAGCAGTACAGTGGCTCTCTTC. It is translated as CASSSTVALF. The chain is built from TRBV3-1 (or the pseudogene TRBV3-2) and TRBJ2-7; no definite D call. Germline CDR1 and CDR2: LGHDT and YNNKEL (reference sequence). The CDR3 runs 10 residues.

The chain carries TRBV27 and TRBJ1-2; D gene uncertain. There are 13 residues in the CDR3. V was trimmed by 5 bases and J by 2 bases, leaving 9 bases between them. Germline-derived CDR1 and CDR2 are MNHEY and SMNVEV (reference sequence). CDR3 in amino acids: CASSPRENYGYTF. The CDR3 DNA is TGTGCCAGCAGTCCCCGGGAGAACTATGGCTACACCTTC.

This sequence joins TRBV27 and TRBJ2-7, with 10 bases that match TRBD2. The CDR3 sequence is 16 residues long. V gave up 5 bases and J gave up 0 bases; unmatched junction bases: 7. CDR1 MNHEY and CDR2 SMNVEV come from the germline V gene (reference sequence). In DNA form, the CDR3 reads TGTGCCAGCAGTCAATGGACTAGCGGTTTCTCCTACGAGCAGTACTTC. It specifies CASSQWTSGFSYEQYF.

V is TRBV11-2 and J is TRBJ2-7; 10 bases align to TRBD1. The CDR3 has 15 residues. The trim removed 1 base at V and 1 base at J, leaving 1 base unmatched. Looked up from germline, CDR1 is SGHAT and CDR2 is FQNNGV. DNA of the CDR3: TGTGCCAGCAGCTTAGGGGGACAGGGGTCCTACGAGCAGTACTTC. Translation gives CASSLGGQGSYEQYF.

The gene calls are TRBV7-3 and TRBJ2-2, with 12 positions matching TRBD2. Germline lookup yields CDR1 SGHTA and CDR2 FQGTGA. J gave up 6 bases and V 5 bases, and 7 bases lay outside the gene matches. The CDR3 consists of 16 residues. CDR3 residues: CASSLTSGRFSGELFF. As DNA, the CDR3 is TGTGCCAGCAGCCTTACTAGCGGGAGGTTCTCCGGGGAGCTGTTTTTT. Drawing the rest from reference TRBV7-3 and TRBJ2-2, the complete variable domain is GAGVSQTPSNKVTEKGKYVELRCDPISGHTALYWYRQSLGQGPEFLIYFQGTGAADDSGLPNDRFFAVRPEGSVSTLKIQRTERGDSAVYLCASSLTSGRFSGELFFGEGSRLTVL.

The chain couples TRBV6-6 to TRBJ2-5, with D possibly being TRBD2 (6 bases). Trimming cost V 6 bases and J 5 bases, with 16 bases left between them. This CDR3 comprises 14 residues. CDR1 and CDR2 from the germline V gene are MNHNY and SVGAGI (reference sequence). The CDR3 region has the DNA TGTGCCAGCAGCCGCGGACTAATTCAGGAGACCCAGTACTTC. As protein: CASSRGLIQETQYF.

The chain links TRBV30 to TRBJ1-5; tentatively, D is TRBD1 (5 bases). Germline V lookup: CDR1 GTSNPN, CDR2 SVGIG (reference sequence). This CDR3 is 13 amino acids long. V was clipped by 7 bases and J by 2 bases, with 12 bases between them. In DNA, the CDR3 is TGTGCCTTCGGCGGGGGGGGCAATCAGCCCCAGCATTTT. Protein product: CAFGGGGNQPQHF.

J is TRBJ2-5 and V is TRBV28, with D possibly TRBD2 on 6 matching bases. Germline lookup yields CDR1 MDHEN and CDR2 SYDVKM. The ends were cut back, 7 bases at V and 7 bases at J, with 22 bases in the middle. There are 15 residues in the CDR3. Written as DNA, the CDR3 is TGTGCCAGCATCAACGGGGGAGTGGGTGGAGGGACCCAGTACTTC. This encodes CASINGGVGGGTQYF.

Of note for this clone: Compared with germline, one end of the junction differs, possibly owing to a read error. Here the CDR3 reads CSFDPVNTEAFF. The CDR3 nucleotides read TGCAGCTTTGACCCTGTGAACACTGAAGCTTTCTTT. J is TRBJ1-1 and V is TRBV29-1; D unclear. Germline CDR1 and CDR2: SQVTM and ANQGSEA. This CDR3 has 12 residues.

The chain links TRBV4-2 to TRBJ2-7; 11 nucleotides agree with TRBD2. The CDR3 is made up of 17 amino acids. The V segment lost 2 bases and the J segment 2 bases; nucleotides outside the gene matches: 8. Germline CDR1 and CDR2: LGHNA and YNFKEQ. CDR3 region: CASSQTGTSGQAYEQYF. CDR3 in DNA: TGTGCCAGCAGCCAAACCGGGACTAGCGGACAGGCCTACGAGCAGTACTTC.

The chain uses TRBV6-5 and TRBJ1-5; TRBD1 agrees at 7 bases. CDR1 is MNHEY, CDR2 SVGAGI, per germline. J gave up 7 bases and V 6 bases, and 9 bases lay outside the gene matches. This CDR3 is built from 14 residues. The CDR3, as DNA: TGTGCCAGCAGCACAGGGGCTACGTGGCAGCCCCAGCATTTT. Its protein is CASSTGATWQPQHF.